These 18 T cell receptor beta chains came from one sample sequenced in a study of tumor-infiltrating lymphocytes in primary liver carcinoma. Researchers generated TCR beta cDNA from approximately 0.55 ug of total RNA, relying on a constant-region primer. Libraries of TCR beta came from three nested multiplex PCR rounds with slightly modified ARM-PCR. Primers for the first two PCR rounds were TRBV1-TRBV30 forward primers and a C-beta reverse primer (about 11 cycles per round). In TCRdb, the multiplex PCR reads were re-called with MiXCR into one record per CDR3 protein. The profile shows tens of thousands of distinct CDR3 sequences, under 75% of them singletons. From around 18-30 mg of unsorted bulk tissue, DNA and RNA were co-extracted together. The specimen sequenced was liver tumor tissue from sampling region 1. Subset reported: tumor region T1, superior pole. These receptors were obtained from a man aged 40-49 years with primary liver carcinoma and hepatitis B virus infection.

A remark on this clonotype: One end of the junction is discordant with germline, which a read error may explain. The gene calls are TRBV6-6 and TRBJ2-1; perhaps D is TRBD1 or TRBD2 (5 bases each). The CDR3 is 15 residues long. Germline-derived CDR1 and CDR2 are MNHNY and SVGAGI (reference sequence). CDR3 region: CAGSHGTYTLDEQFF. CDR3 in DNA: TGTGCCGGCAGTCATGGGACCTATACCTTAGACGAGCAGTTCTTC.

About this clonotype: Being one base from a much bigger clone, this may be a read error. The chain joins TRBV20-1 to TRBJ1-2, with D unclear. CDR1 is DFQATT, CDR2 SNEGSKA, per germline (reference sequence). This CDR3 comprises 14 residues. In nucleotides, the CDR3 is TGCAGTGCTAGCCATAAATACAGTAACTATGACTACACCTTC. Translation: CSASHKYSNYDYTF.

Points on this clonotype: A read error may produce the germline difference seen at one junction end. This CDR3 reads CASSYFLNGEPFF. CDR3 nucleotides: TGTGCCAGCAGTTACTTCTTAAACGGGGAGCCGTTTTTC. The chain is built from TRBV6-2 or TRBV6-3 and TRBJ2-2; perhaps TRBD2 as D (5 bases). Germline CDR1 MNHEY, CDR2 SVGEGT. This CDR3 comprises 13 residues.

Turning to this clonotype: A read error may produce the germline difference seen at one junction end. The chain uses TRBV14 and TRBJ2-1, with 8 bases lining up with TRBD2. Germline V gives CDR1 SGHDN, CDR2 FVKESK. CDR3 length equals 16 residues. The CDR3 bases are TGTGGCAGCAGTGCCGTAGCGGGATGGGTAAACAATGAGCACTTCTTC. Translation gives CGSSAVAGWVNNEHFF.

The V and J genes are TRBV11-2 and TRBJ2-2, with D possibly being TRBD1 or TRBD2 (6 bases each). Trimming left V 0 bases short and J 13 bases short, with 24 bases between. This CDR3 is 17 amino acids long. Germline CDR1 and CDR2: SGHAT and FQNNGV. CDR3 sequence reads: CASSLELGGADTRGLFF. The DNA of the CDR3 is TGTGCCAGCAGCTTAGAATTAGGAGGGGCGGACACCAGGGGGCTGTTTTTT.

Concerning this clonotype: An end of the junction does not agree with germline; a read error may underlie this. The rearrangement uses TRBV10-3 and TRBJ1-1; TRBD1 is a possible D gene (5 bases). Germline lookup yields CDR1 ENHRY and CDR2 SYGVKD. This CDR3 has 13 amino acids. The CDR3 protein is CAVSPAGGTEAFF. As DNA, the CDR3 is TGTGCCGTCAGTCCAGCTGGGGGCACTGAAGCTTTCTTT.

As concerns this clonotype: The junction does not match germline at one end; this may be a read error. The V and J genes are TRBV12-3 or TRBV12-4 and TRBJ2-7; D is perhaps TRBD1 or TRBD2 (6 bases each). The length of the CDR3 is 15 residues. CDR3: CASIMGTRGSYEQYF. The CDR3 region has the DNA TGTGCCAGCATTATGGGGACACGGGGGTCCTACGAGCAGTATTTC.

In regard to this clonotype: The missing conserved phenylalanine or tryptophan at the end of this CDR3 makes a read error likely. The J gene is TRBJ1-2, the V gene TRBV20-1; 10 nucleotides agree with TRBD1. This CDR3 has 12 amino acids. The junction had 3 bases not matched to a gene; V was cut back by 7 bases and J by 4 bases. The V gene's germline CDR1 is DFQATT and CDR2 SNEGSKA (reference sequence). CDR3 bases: TGCAGTGGACAGGGGGCGTCCTATGGCTACACCATC. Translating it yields CSGQGASYGYTI.

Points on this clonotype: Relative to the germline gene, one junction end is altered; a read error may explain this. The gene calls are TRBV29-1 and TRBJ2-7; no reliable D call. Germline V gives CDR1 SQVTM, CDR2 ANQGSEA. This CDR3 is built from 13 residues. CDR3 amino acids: CSVAGIPSYERYF. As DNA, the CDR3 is TGCAGCGTTGCAGGTATTCCCTCCTACGAGCGGTACTTC.

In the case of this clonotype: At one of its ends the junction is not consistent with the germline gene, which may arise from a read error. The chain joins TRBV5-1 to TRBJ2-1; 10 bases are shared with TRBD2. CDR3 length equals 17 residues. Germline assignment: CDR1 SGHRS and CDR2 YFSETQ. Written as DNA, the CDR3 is TGCGCTAGCAGCTGCCCTCTAGCGGGAGTCTTCTACAATGAGCAGTTCTTC. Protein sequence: CASSCPLAGVFYNEQFF.

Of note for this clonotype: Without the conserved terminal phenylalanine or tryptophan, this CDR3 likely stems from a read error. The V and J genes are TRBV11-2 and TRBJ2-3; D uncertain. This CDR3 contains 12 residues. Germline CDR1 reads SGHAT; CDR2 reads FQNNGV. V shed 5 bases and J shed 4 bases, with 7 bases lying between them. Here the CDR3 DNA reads TGTGCCAGCAGCGAATCCGCAGATACGCAGTATTCT. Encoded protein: CASSESADTQYS.

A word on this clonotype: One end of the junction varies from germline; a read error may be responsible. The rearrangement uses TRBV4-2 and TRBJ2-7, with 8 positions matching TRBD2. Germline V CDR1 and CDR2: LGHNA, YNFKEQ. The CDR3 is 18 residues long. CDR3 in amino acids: CVSSGKLGLVGGPHEQYF. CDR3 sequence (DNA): TGTGTCAGCAGTGGAAAACTGGGACTAGTGGGAGGGCCACACGAGCAGTACTTC.

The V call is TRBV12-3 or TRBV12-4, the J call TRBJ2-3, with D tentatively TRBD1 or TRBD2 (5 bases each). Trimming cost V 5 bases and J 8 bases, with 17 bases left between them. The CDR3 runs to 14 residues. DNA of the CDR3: TGTGCCAGCAGTCCGAGGGACGGGATCCCTACGCAGTATTTT. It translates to CASSPRDGIPTQYF.

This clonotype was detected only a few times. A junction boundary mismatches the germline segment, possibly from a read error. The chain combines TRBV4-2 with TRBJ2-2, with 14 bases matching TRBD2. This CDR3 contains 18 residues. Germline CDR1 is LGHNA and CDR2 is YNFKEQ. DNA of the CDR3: TGTGCCGGCAGCCAAGGGACTAGCGGGAGTCTAAATCCTGGGGAGCTGTTTTTT. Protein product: CAGSQGTSGSLNPGELFF.

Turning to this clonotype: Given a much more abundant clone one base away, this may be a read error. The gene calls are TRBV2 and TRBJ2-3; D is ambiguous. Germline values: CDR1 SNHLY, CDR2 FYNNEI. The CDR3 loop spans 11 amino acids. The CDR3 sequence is CSSSLTDTQYF. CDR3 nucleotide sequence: TGTTCCAGCAGTCTAACAGATACGCAGTATTTT.

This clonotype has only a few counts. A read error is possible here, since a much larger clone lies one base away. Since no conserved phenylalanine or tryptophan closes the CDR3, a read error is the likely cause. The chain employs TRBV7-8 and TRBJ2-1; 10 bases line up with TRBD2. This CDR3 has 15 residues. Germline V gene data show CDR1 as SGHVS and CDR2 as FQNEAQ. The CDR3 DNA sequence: TGTGCCGGCAGCCCAGGACTAGCGGATTACAATGAGCAGTTCTAC. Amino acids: CAGSPGLADYNEQFY.

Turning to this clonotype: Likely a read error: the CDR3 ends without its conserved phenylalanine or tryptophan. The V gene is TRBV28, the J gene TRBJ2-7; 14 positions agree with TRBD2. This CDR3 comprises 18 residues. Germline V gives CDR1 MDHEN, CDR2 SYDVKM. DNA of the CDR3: TGTGCCAGCAGTTTACTCTTGGGACTAGCGGGAGAAACCTACGAACAGTACCTC. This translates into CASSLLLGLAGETYEQYL.

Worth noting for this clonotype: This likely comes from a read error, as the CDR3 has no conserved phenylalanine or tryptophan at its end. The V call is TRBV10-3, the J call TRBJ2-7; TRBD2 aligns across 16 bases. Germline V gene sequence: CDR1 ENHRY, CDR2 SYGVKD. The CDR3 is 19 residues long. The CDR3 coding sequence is TGTGCCATCACCAAACGATCGGGACTAGCGGGGGGGTTCTCCTACAAGCAGTACTCC. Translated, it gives CAITKRSGLAGGFSYKQYS.